This T cell receptor beta chain was sequenced during a study of shared clonotypes between healthy human individuals. Study conclusions and caveats: Rarefaction revealed incomplete sorted-subset sequencing despite large depth. Generally, estimated richness proved larger in naive subsets than it did in memory subsets.

Per the authors' pipeline: Because ImmunoSEQ provided only junction sequences with no quality scores, the filtering differed. Only in-frame clones appear in the TCRdb table, and some are missing; sequencing was by immunoSEQ multiplex PCR. The V and J calls and clone size are taken from that table; D and trimming were inferred from the DNA. The repertoire holds roughly 600,000 clones, with roughly 98% as singletons. V trimming: 4 bases; J trimming: 3 bases; junction bases outside the gene matches: 3. This CDR3 is 15 amino acids long. The germline V gene encodes CDR1 MNHNY and CDR2 SVGAGI (reference sequence). Terminally differentiated effector memory CD45RA+ cells were excluded by CCR7 positive selection of CD45RO-negative cells. In regard to this clone: As yet, its antigen is unknown.

The chain carries TRBV6-6 and TRBJ2-3; 11 positions match TRBD1. The specimen was naive CD8+ T cells sorted from blood. This clonotype originated in a man aged 25-40 years in good health. The CDR3 loop reads CASSSRDRGTDTQYF. The CDR3, as DNA: TGTGCCAGCAGTTCAAGGGACAGGGGGACAGATACGCAGTATTTT.